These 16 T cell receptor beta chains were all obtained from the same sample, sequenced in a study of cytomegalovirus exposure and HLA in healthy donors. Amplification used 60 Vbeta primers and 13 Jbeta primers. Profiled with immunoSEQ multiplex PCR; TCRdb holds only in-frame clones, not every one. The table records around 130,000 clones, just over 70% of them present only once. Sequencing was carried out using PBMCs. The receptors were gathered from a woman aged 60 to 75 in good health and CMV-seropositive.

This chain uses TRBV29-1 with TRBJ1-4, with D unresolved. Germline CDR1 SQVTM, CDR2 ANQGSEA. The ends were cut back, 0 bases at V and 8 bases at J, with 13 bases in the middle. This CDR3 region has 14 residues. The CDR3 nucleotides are TGCAGCGTTGAAGATCTGCCCGGCGGCGAAAAACTGTTTTTT. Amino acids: CSVEDLPGGEKLFF.

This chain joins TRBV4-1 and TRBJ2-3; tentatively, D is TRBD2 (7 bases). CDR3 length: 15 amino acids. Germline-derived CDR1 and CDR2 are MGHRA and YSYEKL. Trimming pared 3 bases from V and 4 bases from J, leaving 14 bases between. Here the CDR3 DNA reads TGCGCCAGCAGCCAGGGGGGGGGCCTTCCAGATACGCAGTATTTT. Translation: CASSQGGGLPDTQYF.

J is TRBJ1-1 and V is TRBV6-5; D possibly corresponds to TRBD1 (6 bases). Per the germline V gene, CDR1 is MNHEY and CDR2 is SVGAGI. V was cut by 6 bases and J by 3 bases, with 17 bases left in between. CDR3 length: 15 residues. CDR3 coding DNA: TGTGCCAGCAGCCCATGGGGGGGCAGGGACACTGAAGCTTTCTTT. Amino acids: CASSPWGGRDTEAFF.

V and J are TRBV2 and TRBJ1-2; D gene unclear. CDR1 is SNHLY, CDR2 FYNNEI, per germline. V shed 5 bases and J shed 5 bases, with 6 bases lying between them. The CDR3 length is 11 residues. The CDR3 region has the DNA TGTGCCAGCAGTAACAGTTATGGCTACACCTTC. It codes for CASSNSYGYTF.

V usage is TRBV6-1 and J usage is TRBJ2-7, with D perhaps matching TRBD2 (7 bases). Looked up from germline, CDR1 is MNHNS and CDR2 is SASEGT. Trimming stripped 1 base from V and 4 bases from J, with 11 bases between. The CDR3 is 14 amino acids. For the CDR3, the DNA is TGTGCCAGCAGTGAAGTGGGGGGGCAGTACGAGCAGTACTTC. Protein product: CASSEVGGQYEQYF.

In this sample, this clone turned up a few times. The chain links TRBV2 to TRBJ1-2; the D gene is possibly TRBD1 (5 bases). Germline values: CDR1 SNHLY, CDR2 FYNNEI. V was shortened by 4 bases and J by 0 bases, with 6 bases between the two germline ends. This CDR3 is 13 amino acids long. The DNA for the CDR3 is TGTGCCAGCAGTGCAGGGACTAACTATGGCTACACCTTC. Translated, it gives CASSAGTNYGYTF.

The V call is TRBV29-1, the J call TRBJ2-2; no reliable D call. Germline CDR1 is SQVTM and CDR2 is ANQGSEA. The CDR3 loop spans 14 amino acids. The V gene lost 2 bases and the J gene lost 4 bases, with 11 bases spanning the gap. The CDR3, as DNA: TGCAGCGTTGAATCACGATCGGGCACCGGGGAGCTGTTTTTT. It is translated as CSVESRSGTGELFF.

CDR3 DNA: TGTGCCAGCAGGCCAACAGGGTCCTATAACTATGGCTACACCTTC. This translates into CASRPTGSYNYGYTF. This chain uses TRBV27 with TRBJ1-2; perhaps TRBD1 as D (6 bases). Trimming cost V 6 bases and J 1 base, with 15 bases left between them. CDR3 length: 15 amino acids. CDR1 MNHEY and CDR2 SMNVEV come from the germline V gene (reference sequence).

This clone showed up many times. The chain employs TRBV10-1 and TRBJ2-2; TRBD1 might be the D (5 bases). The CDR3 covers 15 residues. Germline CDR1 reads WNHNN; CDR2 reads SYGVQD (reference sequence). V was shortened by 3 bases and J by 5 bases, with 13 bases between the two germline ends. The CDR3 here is CASSEGKGATGELFF. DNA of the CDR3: TGCGCCAGCAGTGAAGGAAAAGGGGCGACCGGGGAGCTGTTTTTT.

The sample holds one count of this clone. The CDR3 spells CASSPDRGVGQPQHF. The CDR3 DNA sequence: TGTGCCAGCAGCCCCGACAGGGGGGTAGGCCAGCCCCAGCATTTT. This rearrangement joins TRBV6-1 to TRBJ1-5; 9 bases are a match to TRBD1. Germline assignment: CDR1 MNHNS and CDR2 SASEGT. J lost 7 bases, V lost 6 bases, and 10 bases had no gene match. The CDR3 loop spans 15 amino acids.

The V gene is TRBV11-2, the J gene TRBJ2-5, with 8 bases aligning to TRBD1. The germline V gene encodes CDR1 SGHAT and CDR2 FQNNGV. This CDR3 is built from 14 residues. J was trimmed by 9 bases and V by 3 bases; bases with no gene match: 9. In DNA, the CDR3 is TGTGCCAGCAGCTTCTCTTGGCAGGGGGCGGCCCAGTACTTC. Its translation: CASSFSWQGAAQYF.

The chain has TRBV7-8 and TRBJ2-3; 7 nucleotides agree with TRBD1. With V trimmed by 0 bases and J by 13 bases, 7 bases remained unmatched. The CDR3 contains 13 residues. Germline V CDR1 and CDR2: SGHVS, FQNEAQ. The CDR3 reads CASSLALNRGKYF. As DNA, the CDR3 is TGTGCCAGCAGCTTAGCGCTAAACAGGGGCAAGTATTTT.

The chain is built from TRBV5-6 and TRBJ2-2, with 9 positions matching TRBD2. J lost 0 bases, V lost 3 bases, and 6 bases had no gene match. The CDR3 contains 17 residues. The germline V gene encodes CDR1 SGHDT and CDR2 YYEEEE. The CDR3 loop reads CASSWELAGANTGELFF. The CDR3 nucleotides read TGTGCCAGCAGCTGGGAGTTAGCGGGGGCGAACACCGGGGAGCTGTTTTTT.

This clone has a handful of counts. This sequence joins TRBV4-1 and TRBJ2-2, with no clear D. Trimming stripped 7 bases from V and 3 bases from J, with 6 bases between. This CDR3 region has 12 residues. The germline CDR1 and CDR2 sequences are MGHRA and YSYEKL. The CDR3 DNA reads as TGCGCCAGCACCCCCGACACCGGGGAGCTGTTTTTT. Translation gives CASTPDTGELFF.

DNA for the CDR3: TGTGCCAGCTCACCGCCGACAGGGATCCCTGAAGCTTTCTTT. Translation gives CASSPPTGIPEAFF. The chain recombines TRBV18 with TRBJ1-1; 7 nucleotides agree with TRBD1. With 3 bases clipped from V and 6 bases from J, the junction kept 7 bases outside the gene matches. The germline gives CDR1 KGHSH, CDR2 LQKENI. CDR3 size: 14 residues.

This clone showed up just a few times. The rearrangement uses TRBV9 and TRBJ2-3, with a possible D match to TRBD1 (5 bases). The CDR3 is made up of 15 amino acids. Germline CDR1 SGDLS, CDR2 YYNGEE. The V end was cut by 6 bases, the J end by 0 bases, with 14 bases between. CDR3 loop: CASKSEGVSTDTQYF. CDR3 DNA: TGTGCCAGCAAAAGCGAAGGGGTTAGCACAGATACGCAGTATTTT.